This TCR beta chain was captured in a study of control samples from healthy donors and cancer patients. CDR1 is MNHNY, CDR2 SVGAGI, per germline (reference sequence). The length of the CDR3 is 14 residues. V lost 5 bases to trimming and J lost 7 bases, with 12 bases between them. Libraries were prepared by immunoSEQ multiplex PCR; TCRdb keeps only in-frame clonotypes and omits some of them. The data hold 95,000 to 150,000 clones, with approximately 89% observed a single time. The chain uses TRBV6-6 and TRBJ1-6; D perhaps matches TRBD1 (5 bases). This TCR came from a man aged 35 to 55 in good health. Sequencing was performed on blood. Here the CDR3 DNA reads TGTGCCAGCAGTCCGGGACGGATGAATTCACCCCTCCACTTT. Translation gives CASSPGRMNSPLHF.